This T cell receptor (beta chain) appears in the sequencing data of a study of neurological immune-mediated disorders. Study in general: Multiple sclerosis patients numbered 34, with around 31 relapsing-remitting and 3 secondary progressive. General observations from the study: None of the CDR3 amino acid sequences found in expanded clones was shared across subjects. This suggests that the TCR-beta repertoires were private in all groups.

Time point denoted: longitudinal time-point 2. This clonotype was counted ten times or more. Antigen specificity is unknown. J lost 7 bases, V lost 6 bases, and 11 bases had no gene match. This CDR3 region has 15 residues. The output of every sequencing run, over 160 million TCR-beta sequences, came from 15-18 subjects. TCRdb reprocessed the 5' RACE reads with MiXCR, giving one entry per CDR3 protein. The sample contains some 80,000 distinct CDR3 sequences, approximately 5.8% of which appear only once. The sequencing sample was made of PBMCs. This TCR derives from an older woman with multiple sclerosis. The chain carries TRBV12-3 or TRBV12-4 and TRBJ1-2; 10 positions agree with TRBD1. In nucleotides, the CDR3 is TGTGCCAGCAGCCCGGGGGACAGGGGCATTCGTGGCTACACCTTC. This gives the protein CASSPGDRGIRGYTF.